This T cell receptor beta chain was sequenced during a study of Ad26.COV2.S vaccination and SARS-CoV-2 variants. Study-level information: Among those in the COV1001 Ad26.COV2.S trial arm was the donor. Study outcomes and limitations: Vaccine and placebo groups showed comparable non-spike TCR breadth.

Treatment meaning: around 19 received Ad26.COV2.S at low or high dose, single or two shots; roughly five received placebo; per-sample allocation not given. Day 63 after the first injection of vaccine or placebo was the sampling time. The administered vaccine (an Ad26 vector) expressed Wuhan-strain SARS-CoV-2 spike. As for this clone: Its matching antigen is unknown.

The CDR3 loop spans 13 amino acids. V shed 6 bases, J shed 8 bases, and the junction held 7 bases outside the gene matches. Sequencing used immunoSEQ multiplex PCR; TCRdb keeps in-frame clones, though not all of them. The table has about 350,000 clones, about 89% seen once. The sequencing here drew on peripheral blood, taken in a trial of Ad26.COV2.S vaccine versus placebo. This sequence was found in a person between 18 and 65 years old who received the Ad26.COV2.S COVID-19 vaccine or a placebo. The J gene is TRBJ1-2, the V gene TRBV12-3 or TRBV12-4; 9 positions agree with TRBD1. The CDR3 sequence is CASSQDRGGGYTF. The CDR3 coding sequence is TGTGCCAGCAGCCAGGACAGGGGCGGCGGCTACACCTTC.